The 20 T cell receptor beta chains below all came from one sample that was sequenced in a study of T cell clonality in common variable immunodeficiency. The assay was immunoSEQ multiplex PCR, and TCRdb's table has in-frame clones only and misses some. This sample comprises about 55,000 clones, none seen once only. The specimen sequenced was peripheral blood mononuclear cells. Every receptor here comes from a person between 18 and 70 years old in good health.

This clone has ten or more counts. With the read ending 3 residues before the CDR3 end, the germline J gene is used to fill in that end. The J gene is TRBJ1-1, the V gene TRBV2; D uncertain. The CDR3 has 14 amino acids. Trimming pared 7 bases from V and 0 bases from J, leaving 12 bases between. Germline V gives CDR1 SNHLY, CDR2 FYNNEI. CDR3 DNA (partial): TGTGCCAGCAACCAGTTGATTATGAACACTGAA. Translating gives CASNQLIMNTE. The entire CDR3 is CASNQLIMNTEAFF.

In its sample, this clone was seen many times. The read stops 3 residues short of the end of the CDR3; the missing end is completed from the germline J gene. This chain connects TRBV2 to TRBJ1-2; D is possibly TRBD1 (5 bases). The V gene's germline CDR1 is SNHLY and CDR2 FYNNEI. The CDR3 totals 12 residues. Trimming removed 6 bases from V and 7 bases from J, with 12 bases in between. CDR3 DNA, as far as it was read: TGTGCCAGCAGGGGGACTATGAGTGGC. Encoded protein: CASRGTMSG. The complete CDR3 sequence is CASRGTMSGYTF. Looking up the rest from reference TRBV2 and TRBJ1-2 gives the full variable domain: EPEVTQTPSHQVTQMGQEVILRCVPISNHLYFYWYRQILGQKVEFLVSFYNNEISEKSEIFDDQFSVERPDGSNFTLKIRSTKLEDSAMYFCASRGTMSGYTFGSGTRLTVV.

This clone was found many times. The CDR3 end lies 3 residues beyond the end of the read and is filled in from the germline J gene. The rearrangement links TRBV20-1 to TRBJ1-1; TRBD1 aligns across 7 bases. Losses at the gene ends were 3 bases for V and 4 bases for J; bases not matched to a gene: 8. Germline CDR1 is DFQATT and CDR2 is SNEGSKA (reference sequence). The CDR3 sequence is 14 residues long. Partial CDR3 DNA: TGCAGTGCTAGCCCCCCGGACAGGCCCACTGAA. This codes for CSASPPDRPTE. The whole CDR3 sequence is CSASPPDRPTEAFF.

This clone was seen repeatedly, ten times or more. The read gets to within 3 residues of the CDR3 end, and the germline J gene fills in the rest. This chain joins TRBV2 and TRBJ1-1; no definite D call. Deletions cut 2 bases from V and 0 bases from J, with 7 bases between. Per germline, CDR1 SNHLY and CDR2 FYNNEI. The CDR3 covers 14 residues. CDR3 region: CASSERQLNTEAFF. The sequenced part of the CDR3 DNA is TGTGCCAGCAGTGAAAGGCAGTTGAACACTGAA.

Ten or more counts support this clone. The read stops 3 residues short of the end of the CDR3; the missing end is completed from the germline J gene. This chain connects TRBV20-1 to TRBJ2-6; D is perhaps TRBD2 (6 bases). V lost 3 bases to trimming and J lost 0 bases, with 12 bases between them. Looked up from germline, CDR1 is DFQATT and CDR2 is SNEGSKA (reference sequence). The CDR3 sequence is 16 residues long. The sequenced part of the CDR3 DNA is TGCAGTGCTAGCGGGGGTATGGCCTCTGGGGCCAACGTC. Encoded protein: CSASGGMASGANV. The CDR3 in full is CSASGGMASGANVLTF.

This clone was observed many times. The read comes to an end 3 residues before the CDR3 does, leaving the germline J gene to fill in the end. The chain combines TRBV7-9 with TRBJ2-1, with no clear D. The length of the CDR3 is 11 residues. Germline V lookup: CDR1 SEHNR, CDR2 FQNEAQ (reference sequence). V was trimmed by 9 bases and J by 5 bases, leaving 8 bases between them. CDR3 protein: CASSFHNEQFF. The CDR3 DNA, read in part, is TGTGCCAGTAGTTTCCACAATGAG.

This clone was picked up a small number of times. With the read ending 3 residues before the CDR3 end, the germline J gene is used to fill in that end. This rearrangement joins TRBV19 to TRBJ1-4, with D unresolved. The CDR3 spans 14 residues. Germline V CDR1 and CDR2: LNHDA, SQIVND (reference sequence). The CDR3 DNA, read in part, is TGTGCCAGTAGCGCGACTGCTTATAATTCACCA. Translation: CASSATAYNSP. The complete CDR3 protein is CASSATAYNSPLFF.

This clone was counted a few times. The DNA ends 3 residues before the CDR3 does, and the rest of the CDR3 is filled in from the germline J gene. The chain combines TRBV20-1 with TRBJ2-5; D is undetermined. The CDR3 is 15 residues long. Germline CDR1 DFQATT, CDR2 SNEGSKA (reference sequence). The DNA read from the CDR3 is TGCAGTGCCAGCGACTTTTTACTAAGCACGGATACC. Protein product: CSASDFLLSTDT. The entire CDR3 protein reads CSASDFLLSTDTQYF.

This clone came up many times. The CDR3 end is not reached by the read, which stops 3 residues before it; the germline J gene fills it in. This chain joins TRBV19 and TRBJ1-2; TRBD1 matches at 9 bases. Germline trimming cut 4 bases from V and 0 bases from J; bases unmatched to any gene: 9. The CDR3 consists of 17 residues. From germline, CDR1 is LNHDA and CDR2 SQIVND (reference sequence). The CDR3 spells CASSTRDRETTNYGYTF. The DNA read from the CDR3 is TGTGCCAGTAGTACCAGGGACAGGGAAACAACTAACTATGGC.

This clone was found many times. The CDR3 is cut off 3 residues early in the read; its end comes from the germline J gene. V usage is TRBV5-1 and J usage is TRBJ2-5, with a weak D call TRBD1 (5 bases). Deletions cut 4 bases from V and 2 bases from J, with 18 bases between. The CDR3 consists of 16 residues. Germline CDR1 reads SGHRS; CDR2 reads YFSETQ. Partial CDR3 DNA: TGCGCCAGCAGCCCTTTTAACGCTGACAGTCAAGAGACC. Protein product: CASSPFNADSQET. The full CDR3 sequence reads CASSPFNADSQETQYF.

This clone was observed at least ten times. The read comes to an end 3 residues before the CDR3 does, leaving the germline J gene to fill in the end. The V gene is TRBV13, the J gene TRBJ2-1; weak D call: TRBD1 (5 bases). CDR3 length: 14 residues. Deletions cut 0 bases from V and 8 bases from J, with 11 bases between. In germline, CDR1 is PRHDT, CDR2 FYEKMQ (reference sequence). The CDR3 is CASSLGQTDDEQFF. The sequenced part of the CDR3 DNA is TGTGCCAGCAGCTTAGGACAGACAGACGATGAG.

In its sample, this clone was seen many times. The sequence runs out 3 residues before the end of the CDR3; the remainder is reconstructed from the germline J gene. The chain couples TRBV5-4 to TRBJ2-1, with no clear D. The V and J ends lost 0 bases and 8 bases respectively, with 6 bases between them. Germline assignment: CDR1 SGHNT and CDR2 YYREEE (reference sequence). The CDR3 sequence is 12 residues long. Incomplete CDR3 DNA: TGTGCCAGCAGCTTGGCAGGTTATGAG. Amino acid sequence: CASSLAGYE. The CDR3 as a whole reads CASSLAGYEQFF. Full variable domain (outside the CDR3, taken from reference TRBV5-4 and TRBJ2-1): ETGVTQSPTHLIKTRGQQVTLRCSSQSGHNTVSWYQQALGQGPQFIFQYYREEENGRGNFPPRFSGLQFPNYSSELNVNALELDDSALYLCASSLAGYEQFFGPGTRLTVL.

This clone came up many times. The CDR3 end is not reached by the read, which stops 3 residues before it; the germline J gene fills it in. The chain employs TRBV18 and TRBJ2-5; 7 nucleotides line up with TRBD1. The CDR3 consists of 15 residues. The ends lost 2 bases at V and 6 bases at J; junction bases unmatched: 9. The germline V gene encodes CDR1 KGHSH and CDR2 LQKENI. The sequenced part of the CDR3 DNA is TGTGCCAGCTCACCAGGGGGACAGCTGAAGAAGACC. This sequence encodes CASSPGGQLKKT. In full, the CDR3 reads CASSPGGQLKKTQYF. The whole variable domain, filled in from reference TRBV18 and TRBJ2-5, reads NAGVMQNPRHLVRRRGQEARLRCSPMKGHSHVYWYRQLPEEGLKFMVYLQKENIIDESGMPKERFSAEFPKEGPSILRIQQVVRGDSAAYFCASSPGGQLKKTQYFGPGTRLLVL.

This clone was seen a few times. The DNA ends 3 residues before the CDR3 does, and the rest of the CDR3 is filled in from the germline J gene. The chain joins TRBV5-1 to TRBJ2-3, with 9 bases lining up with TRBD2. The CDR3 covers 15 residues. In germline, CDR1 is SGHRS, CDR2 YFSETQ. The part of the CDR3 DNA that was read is TGCGCCAGCAGCTACACTGCGGGGGGGCAAGAGACG. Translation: CASSYTAGGQET. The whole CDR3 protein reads CASSYTAGGQETQYF.

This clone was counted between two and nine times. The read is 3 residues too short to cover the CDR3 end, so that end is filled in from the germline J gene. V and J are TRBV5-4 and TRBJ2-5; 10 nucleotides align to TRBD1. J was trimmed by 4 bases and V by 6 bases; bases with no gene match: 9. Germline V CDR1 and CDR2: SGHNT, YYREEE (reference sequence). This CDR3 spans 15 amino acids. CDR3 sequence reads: CASTRDRGRGETQYF. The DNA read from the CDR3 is TGTGCCAGCACAAGGGACAGGGGCCGGGGAGAGACC.

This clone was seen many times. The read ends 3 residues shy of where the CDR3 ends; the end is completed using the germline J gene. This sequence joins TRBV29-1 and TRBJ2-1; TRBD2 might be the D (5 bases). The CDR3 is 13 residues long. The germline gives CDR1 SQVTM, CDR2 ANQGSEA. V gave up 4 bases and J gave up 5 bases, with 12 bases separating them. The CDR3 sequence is CSVASSGNNEQFF. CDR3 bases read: TGCAGCGTTGCTAGCTCGGGTAACAATGAG.

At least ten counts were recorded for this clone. CDR3 sequence: CASSPGGSPDTQYF. CDR3 bases read: TGTGCCAGCAGCCCAGGTGGGTCCCCAGATACG. The J gene is TRBJ2-3, the V gene TRBV7-2; no firm D call. The CDR3 goes on 3 residues after the read ends, and that part is filled in from the germline J gene. The CDR3 length is 14 residues. V lost 5 bases and J lost 4, with 13 bases in between. CDR1 SGHTA and CDR2 FQGNSA come from the germline V gene.

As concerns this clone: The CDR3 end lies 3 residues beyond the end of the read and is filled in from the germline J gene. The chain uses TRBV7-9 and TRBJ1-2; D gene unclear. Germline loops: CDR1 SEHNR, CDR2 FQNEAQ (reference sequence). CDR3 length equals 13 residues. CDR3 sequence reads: CASPNHLAQGYTF. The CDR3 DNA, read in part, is TGTGCCAGCCCCAACCACCTGGCCCAGGGC.

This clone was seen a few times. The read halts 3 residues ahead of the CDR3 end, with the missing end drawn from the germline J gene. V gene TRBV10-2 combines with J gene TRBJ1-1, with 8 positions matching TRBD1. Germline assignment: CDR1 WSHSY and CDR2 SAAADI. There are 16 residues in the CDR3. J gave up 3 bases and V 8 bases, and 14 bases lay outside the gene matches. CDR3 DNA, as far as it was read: TGCGCCAGCGCAGACAGGGGTACGTTAACGGACACTGAA. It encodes CASADRGTLTDTE. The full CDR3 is CASADRGTLTDTEAFF.

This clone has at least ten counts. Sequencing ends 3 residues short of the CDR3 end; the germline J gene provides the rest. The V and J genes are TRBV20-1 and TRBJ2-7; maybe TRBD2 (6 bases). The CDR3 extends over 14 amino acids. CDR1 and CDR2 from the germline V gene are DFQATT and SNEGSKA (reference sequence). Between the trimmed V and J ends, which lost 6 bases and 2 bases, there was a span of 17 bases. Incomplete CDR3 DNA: TGCAGTGCCCTTGGGCAGGAGGGGACCTACGAG. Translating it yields CSALGQEGTYE. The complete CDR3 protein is CSALGQEGTYEQYF.